The present entry profiles one T cell receptor beta chain with its context. This specimen comes from a study of T cells of healthy individuals. TCRdb re-called the 5' RACE reads through MiXCR, storing one row per CDR3 protein. This sample carries tens of thousands of distinct CDR3 sequences, 5% of them seen once, and the ten largest clones take roughly 7.1%. Trimming took off 0 bases at V and 1 base at J, with 3 bases between the two ends. The CDR3 length is 13 residues. The germline V gene has CDR1 MNHEY and CDR2 SVGAGI. This clonotype originated in a female donor in good health. The V gene is TRBV6-5, the J gene TRBJ1-2; D is unresolved. The CDR3 loop reads CASSYSLNYGYTF. The CDR3, as DNA: TGTGCCAGCAGTTACTCGCTTAACTATGGCTACACCTTC.